These 14 T cell receptor beta chains were sequenced from one sample in a study of monozygotic twins with inflammatory bowel disease. From its re-call of the 5' RACE reads, TCRdb lists each CDR3 protein once, without DNA. The listing records fewer than 350,000 distinct CDR3 sequences. Input material: blood. The origin of the receptors is a human donor with ulcerative colitis or Crohn's disease, or a healthy co-twin of an affected twin (not recorded which).

J is TRBJ2-7 and V is TRBV12-3 or TRBV12-4; TCRdb's assignment of TRBD2 cannot be checked, as there is no DNA. The CDR3 length is 15 residues. The CDR3: CASSPGGATLYEQYF.

This chain links TRBV19 with TRBJ2-6. Germline V CDR1 and CDR2: LNHDA, SQIVND (reference sequence). The CDR3 runs to 13 residues. CDR3 protein: CASKGAGANVLTF.

The rearrangement uses TRBV2 and TRBJ2-5. The germline V gene encodes CDR1 SNHLY and CDR2 FYNNEI. The CDR3 is 12 residues long. The CDR3 sequence: CASSALPETQYF.

The chain carries TRBV7-2 and TRBJ1-2. CDR1 is SGHTA, CDR2 FQGNSA, per germline. The CDR3 spans 13 residues. The CDR3 sequence: CASSLDRGYGYTF.

This chain connects TRBV25-1 to TRBJ2-1; the TRBD1 assignment by TCRdb is unverifiable without DNA. This CDR3 comprises 14 residues. CDR1 and CDR2 (germline): MGHDK, SYGVNS. CDR3 region: CASSENGAGDEQFF.

The chain employs TRBV12-3 or TRBV12-4 and TRBJ2-7. This CDR3 contains 13 residues. CDR3 sequence reads: CASSFRQAYEQYF.

The chain has TRBV5-4 and TRBJ2-5; with no DNA, the TCRdb D assignment of TRBD1 cannot be verified. Germline CDR1 SGHNT, CDR2 YYREEE (reference sequence). This CDR3 has 13 residues. CDR3 loop: CASRRGQTETQYF.

The chain combines TRBV5-8 with TRBJ1-2; checking the TCRdb D call of TRBD1 is not possible without DNA. The CDR3 has 17 residues. Germline CDR1 is SGHTS and CDR2 is YDEGEE. The CDR3 spells CASSLYRTRNTLYGYTF.

The V gene is TRBV6-1, the J gene TRBJ2-1; there is no DNA to check the TCRdb D call of TRBD1. CDR3 length: 13 residues. Germline lookup yields CDR1 MNHNS and CDR2 SASEGT. The CDR3 reads CASRGQGTNEQFF.

CDR3 sequence: CSAKGTSGLGWGEQFF. V gene TRBV20-1 combines with J gene TRBJ2-1; the TCRdb D gene call, TRBD2, has no DNA to confirm it. The CDR3 is made up of 16 amino acids. The germline CDR1 and CDR2 sequences are DFQATT and SNEGSKA (reference sequence).

The rearrangement links TRBV7-8 to TRBJ2-7; TCRdb outputs TRBD1, but without DNA this stays unchecked. The germline V gene has CDR1 SGHVS and CDR2 FQNEAQ. The CDR3 length is 14 residues. The CDR3 is CASSVGQGPVEQYF.

The chain has TRBV5-1 and TRBJ2-7. CDR3 length: 13 residues. Germline loops: CDR1 SGHRS, CDR2 YFSETQ. This CDR3 is CASSQPDSYEQYF.

J is TRBJ2-1 and V is TRBV6-2 or TRBV6-3; TCRdb's D gene call, TRBD1, goes unchecked for lack of DNA. CDR3 length: 12 amino acids. The germline V gene has CDR1 MNHEY and CDR2 SVGEGT. The CDR3 loop is CASSSGVGEQFF.

The chain recombines TRBV6-1 with TRBJ2-7; the TRBD2 assignment by TCRdb is unverifiable without DNA. CDR1 and CDR2 from the germline V gene are MNHNS and SASEGT. This CDR3 comprises 14 residues. CDR3 loop: CASSRLAGTYEQYF.